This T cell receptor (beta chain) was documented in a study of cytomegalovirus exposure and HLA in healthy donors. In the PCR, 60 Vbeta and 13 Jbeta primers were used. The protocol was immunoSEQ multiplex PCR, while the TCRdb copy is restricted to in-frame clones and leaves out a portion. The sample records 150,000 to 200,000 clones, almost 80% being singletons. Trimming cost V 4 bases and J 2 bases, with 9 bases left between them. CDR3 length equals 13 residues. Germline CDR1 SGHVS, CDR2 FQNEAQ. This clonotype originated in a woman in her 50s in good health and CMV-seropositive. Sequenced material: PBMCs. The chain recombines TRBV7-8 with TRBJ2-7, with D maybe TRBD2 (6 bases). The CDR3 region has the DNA TGTGCCAGCAGCTGGGGACTTCCCTACGAGCAGTACTTC. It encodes CASSWGLPYEQYF. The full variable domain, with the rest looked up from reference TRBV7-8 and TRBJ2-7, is GAGVSQSPRYKVAKRGQDVALRCDPISGHVSLFWYQQALGQGPEFLTYFQNEAQLDKSGLPSDRFFAERPEGSVSTLKIQRTQQEDSAVYLCASSWGLPYEQYFGPGTRLTVT.